The rows below give T cell receptor beta chains drawn from one sample of a study of identical twins. TCRdb re-derived calls from the 5' RACE reads in MiXCR, one entry per CDR3 protein. The sample holds fewer than 900,000 distinct CDR3 sequences, around 20% seen once. The same data also contributed to another study, on T cells expressing NK-cell markers.

The sample comprised PBMCs. Source of these receptors: a woman between 18 and 30 years old in good health. CDR3s include the opening cysteine and the closing phenylalanine or tryptophan. Each record gives: V gene, D gene, clone size, J gene, CDR3 protein. The D gene is left open where the match is weak. For some rows the clone size is stated as once, few or many, or as a class when expanded; others skip it.

V: TRBV10-3
D: TRBD2
size: many
J: TRBJ2-3
CDR3: CAISEGLAGTDTQYF

V: TRBV5-1
D: .
size: .
J: TRBJ2-1
CDR3: CASSRRGPSYVNEQFF

V: TRBV7-2
D: TRBD2
size: .
J: TRBJ2-2
CDR3: CASSLAFVSGRGTTGELFF

V: TRBV29-1
D: .
size: few
J: TRBJ2-7
CDR3: CSVPGSSSSYEQYF

V: TRBV20-1
D: .
size: few
J: TRBJ2-7
CDR3: CSARDPVRSYEQYF

V: TRBV5-1
D: .
size: .
J: TRBJ2-7
CDR3: CASSLPIRTDGTHEQYF

V: TRBV5-1
D: TRBD1
size: .
J: TRBJ1-1
CDR3: CASSLNTGDTEAFF

V: TRBV20-1
D: .
size: few
J: TRBJ2-5
CDR3: CSARRQETQYF

V: TRBV4-2
D: TRBD2
size: once
J: TRBJ2-5
CDR3: CASSQASGASGTQYF

V: TRBV5-5
D: .
size: many
J: TRBJ2-7
CDR3: CASSSAGTKSYEQYF

V: TRBV5-1
D: TRBD2
size: .
J: TRBJ2-3
CDR3: CASSFSAGTSGIRPYF

V: TRBV18
D: .
size: few
J: TRBJ2-3
CDR3: CASQEGFTDTQYF

V: TRBV6-5
D: .
size: .
J: TRBJ2-7
CDR3: CASSYGTGREQYF

V: TRBV7-2
D: TRBD1
size: .
J: TRBJ2-7
CDR3: CASSFLTGTVAGEQYF

V: TRBV9
D: TRBD2
size: few
J: TRBJ2-1
CDR3: CASSVGPGGNEQFF

V: TRBV29-1
D: .
size: few
J: TRBJ2-5
CDR3: CSVKFWQQETQYF